The 21 T cell receptor beta chains below come from one sample, sequenced in a study of beta chain features in type 1 diabetes. Notes on the study in general: Shortening that was moderate but significant affected the TCRB CDR3s of Type 1 diabetes patients in all four CD4+ subsets.

The investigators reverse transcribed all of the isolated RNA, so they sequenced expressed TCRB transcripts. The repertoire was sequenced with immunoSEQ multiplex PCR; TCRdb's copy has only in-frame clones and lacks some. The profile shows 280,000 or so clones, approximately 15% of them singletons. No antigen has been assigned to these receptors. Sequenced material: naive CD4+ T cells from blood. These receptor sequences come from a man aged 18-30 years with type 1 diabetes.

This sequence joins TRBV5-1 and TRBJ1-1, with D maybe TRBD1 (5 bases). This CDR3 spans 15 amino acids. Germline CDR1 and CDR2: SGHRS and YFSETQ. Trimming pared 0 bases from V and 0 bases from J, leaving 9 bases between. CDR3 sequence (DNA): TGCGCCAGCAGCTTGGCGGTCAGGGTGAACACTGAAGCTTTCTTT. Its protein product is CASSLAVRVNTEAFF.

This clone showed up just a few times. The DNA for the CDR3 is TGTGCCAGCAGCTTAGCCGCTAGAAACGAGCAGTACTTC. Translation gives CASSLAARNEQYF. The chain is built from TRBV7-2 and TRBJ2-7; D gene ambiguous. The CDR3 has 13 residues. V was cut by 0 bases and J by 5 bases, with 8 bases left in between. Germline V gene data show CDR1 as SGHTA and CDR2 as FQGNSA.

The rearrangement links TRBV4-2 to TRBJ1-2; 9 bases are shared with TRBD1. The germline V gene encodes CDR1 LGHNA and CDR2 YNFKEQ. With V trimmed by 1 base and J by 6 bases, 9 bases remained unmatched. The CDR3 is made up of 16 amino acids. The CDR3 bases are TGTGCCAGCAGCCAAGCGGGACAGGGAACTTTTCATGGCTACACCTTC. This translates into CASSQAGQGTFHGYTF.

This sequence joins TRBV25-1 and TRBJ2-5, with 8 bases matching TRBD1. The CDR3 loop spans 16 amino acids. CDR1 and CDR2 from the germline V gene are MGHDK and SYGVNS. The V gene end was trimmed by 1 base and the J gene end by 2 bases; junction bases not matched to a gene: 6. CDR3 DNA: TGTGCCAGCAGTGAATCCGGACAGGGCCCTCAAGAGACCCAGTACTTC. Its protein product is CASSESGQGPQETQYF.

This clone turned up a few times. V and J are TRBV30 and TRBJ2-3, with TRBD1 as a possible D gene (6 bases). This CDR3 has 14 amino acids. Germline V gene lookup returns CDR1 GTSNPN and CDR2 SVGIG (reference sequence). Trimming cost V 2 bases and J 1 base, with 10 bases left between them. The CDR3 sequence is CAWSRGGGTDTQYF. For the CDR3, the DNA is TGTGCCTGGAGTCGTGGGGGCGGCACAGATACGCAGTATTTT.

This clone was seen a handful of times. J is TRBJ2-3 and V is TRBV2, with a weak D call TRBD2 (6 bases). CDR1 is SNHLY and CDR2 is FYNNEI in the germline V gene. The CDR3 spans 13 residues. Trimming stripped 6 bases from V and 2 bases from J, with 9 bases between. This chain's CDR3 is CASRPSATDTQYF. The CDR3 DNA reads as TGTGCCAGCAGACCTAGCGCCACAGATACGCAGTATTTT. Supplemented by reference TRBV2 and TRBJ2-3, the full variable domain reads EPEVTQTPSHQVTQMGQEVILRCVPISNHLYFYWYRQILGQKVEFLVSFYNNEISEKSEIFDDQFSVERPDGSNFTLKIRSTKLEDSAMYFCASRPSATDTQYFGPGTRLTVL.

DNA for the CDR3: TGCGCCAGCAGCCCCGGGACTAGCTACGTAAAGAATGAGCAGTTCTTC. Amino acids: CASSPGTSYVKNEQFF. The chain carries TRBV23-1 and TRBJ2-1; TRBD2 aligns across 9 bases. TRBV23-1 is placed among ORFs of uncertain function. V gave up 6 bases and J gave up 7 bases; unmatched junction bases: 13. The CDR3 runs to 16 residues.

The chain has TRBV29-1 and TRBJ2-3; maybe TRBD1 (8 bases). Trimming took 4 bases from V and 0 from J, leaving 11 bases between them. Germline assignment: CDR1 SQVTM and CDR2 ANQGSEA. CDR3 size: 14 residues. The CDR3 is CSVVQGGSTDTQYF. As DNA, the CDR3 is TGCAGCGTTGTACAGGGGGGGAGCACAGATACGCAGTATTTT.

This sequence joins TRBV14 and TRBJ2-1; no clear D. V was cut by 2 bases and J by 9 bases, with 14 bases left in between. The CDR3 spans 14 residues. Germline V gene data show CDR1 as SGHDN and CDR2 as FVKESK. Written as DNA, the CDR3 is TGTGCCAGCAGCCAAAGAGGCCCTTTGGGTGAGCAGTTCTTC. It translates to CASSQRGPLGEQFF. Combining the CDR3 with reference TRBV14 and TRBJ2-1 gives the whole variable domain EAGVTQFPSHSVIEKGQTVTLRCDPISGHDNLYWYRRVMGKEIKFLLHFVKESKQDESGMPNNRFLAERTGGTYSTLKVQPAELEDSGVYFCASSQRGPLGEQFFGPGTRLTVL.

The chain couples TRBV2 to TRBJ1-5; 7 bases map to TRBD1. This CDR3 has 14 amino acids. The germline V gene encodes CDR1 SNHLY and CDR2 FYNNEI. With 6 bases clipped from V and 5 bases from J, the junction kept 7 bases outside the gene matches. This CDR3 reads CASRDRDRYQPQHF. In DNA, the CDR3 is TGTGCCAGCAGGGACCGGGACAGATATCAGCCCCAGCATTTT. The complete variable domain, with remaining parts taken from reference TRBV2 and TRBJ1-5, reads EPEVTQTPSHQVTQMGQEVILRCVPISNHLYFYWYRQILGQKVEFLVSFYNNEISEKSEIFDDQFSVERPDGSNFTLKIRSTKLEDSAMYFCASRDRDRYQPQHFGDGTRLSIL.

The chain is built from TRBV20-1 and TRBJ2-1, with D uncertain. The CDR3 length is 11 residues. Trimming removed 0 bases from V and 10 bases from J, with 7 bases in between. Germline V gene sequence: CDR1 DFQATT, CDR2 SNEGSKA (reference sequence). In DNA, the CDR3 is TGCAGTGCTAGAGATATGTCGGAGCAGTTCTTC. This encodes CSARDMSEQFF.

This clone was seen a handful of times. The V and J genes are TRBV9 and TRBJ2-5; D possibly corresponds to TRBD2 (5 bases). This CDR3 is 13 amino acids long. V shed 4 bases and J shed 0 bases, with 7 bases lying between them. Germline CDR1 SGDLS, CDR2 YYNGEE. This CDR3 is CASSREHQETQYF. In DNA, the CDR3 is TGTGCCAGCAGCCGGGAACACCAAGAGACCCAGTACTTC.

This clone was detected a few times. This sequence joins TRBV29-1 and TRBJ1-2; D unclear. V was pared by 4 bases and J by 3 bases, with 9 bases between. Per the germline V gene, CDR1 is SQVTM and CDR2 is ANQGSEA. The CDR3 spans 12 residues. The CDR3 protein is CSVVFTDYGYTF. CDR3 coding DNA: TGCAGCGTTGTATTTACAGACTATGGCTACACCTTC.

The V call is TRBV4-3, the J call TRBJ2-7; D unclear. The germline V and J ends were trimmed by 2 bases and 8 bases, with 16 bases remaining between them. Looked up from germline, CDR1 is LGHNA and CDR2 is YSLEER. This CDR3 comprises 14 residues. The CDR3 sequence is CASSQRPHSVQQYF. CDR3 sequence (DNA): TGCGCCAGCAGCCAACGCCCCCACTCCGTTCAGCAGTACTTC.

This CDR3 is CASRLGGAPYEQYF. The CDR3 region has the DNA TGCGCCAGCAGGTTAGGGGGCGCACCCTACGAGCAGTACTTC. The rearrangement links TRBV5-1 to TRBJ2-7; the match to TRBD1 covers 7 bases. Germline lookup yields CDR1 SGHRS and CDR2 YFSETQ. The CDR3 has 14 amino acids. The V and J ends lost 5 bases and 2 bases, in that order; junction bases with no gene match: 7.

V and J are TRBV28 and TRBJ2-7; possibly TRBD1 for D (7 bases). The V end lost 7 bases, the J end lost 6 bases, and 22 bases lay between the germline ends. The V gene's germline CDR1 is MDHEN and CDR2 SYDVKM. CDR3 length: 15 amino acids. The CDR3 bases are TGTGCCAGCATCTCTGGGGGGACAGCGGCTTCCGAGCAGTACTTC. This gives the protein CASISGGTAASEQYF.

The sample holds a few counts of this clone. V is TRBV11-2 and J is TRBJ2-2; D uncertain. Between the trimmed V and J ends, which lost 7 bases and 5 bases, there was a span of 20 bases. Germline V gene data show CDR1 as SGHAT and CDR2 as FQNNGV. The CDR3 runs 16 residues. CDR3 sequence reads: CASNTRPASRTGELFF. The DNA of the CDR3 is TGTGCCAGCAATACACGCCCAGCTAGTCGGACCGGGGAGCTGTTTTTT.

A few counts support this clone. The chain links TRBV6-6 to TRBJ2-7; no definite D call. Germline lookup yields CDR1 MNHNY and CDR2 SVGAGI (reference sequence). The V end was cut by 5 bases, the J end by 2 bases, with 7 bases between. This CDR3 is built from 12 residues. DNA of the CDR3: TGTGCCAGCAGTAATCCTCCCTACGAGCAGTACTTC. Its translation: CASSNPPYEQYF.

The sample holds a few counts of this clone. The CDR3 spells CASSHEAVSYNEQFF. CDR3 DNA: TGTGCCAGCAGCCACGAGGCGGTATCTTACAATGAGCAGTTCTTC. The chain has TRBV7-9 and TRBJ2-1; D is unresolved. The germline V and J ends were trimmed by 5 bases and 4 bases, with 15 bases remaining between them. The CDR3 extends over 15 amino acids. Per the germline V gene, CDR1 is SEHNR and CDR2 is FQNEAQ (reference sequence). Supplemented by reference TRBV7-9 and TRBJ2-1, the full variable domain reads DTGVSQNPRHKITKRGQNVTFRCDPISEHNRLYWYRQTLGQGPEFLTYFQNEAQLEKSRLLSDRFSAERPKGSFSTLEIQRTEQGDSAMYLCASSHEAVSYNEQFFGPGTRLTVL.

The rearrangement links TRBV2 to TRBJ2-2, with 7 bases lining up with TRBD2. The CDR3 length is 13 residues. V shed 6 bases and J 5 bases; nucleotides not matched to a gene: 3. Per the germline V gene, CDR1 is SNHLY and CDR2 is FYNNEI. CDR3 loop: CASSRGVTGELFF. The CDR3 DNA follows: TGTGCCAGCAGCCGGGGGGTGACCGGGGAGCTGTTTTTT. Full variable domain (outside the CDR3, taken from reference TRBV2 and TRBJ2-2): EPEVTQTPSHQVTQMGQEVILRCVPISNHLYFYWYRQILGQKVEFLVSFYNNEISEKSEIFDDQFSVERPDGSNFTLKIRSTKLEDSAMYFCASSRGVTGELFFGEGSRLTVL.

The chain has TRBV6-5 and TRBJ2-7, with D maybe TRBD1 (6 bases). CDR1 MNHEY and CDR2 SVGAGI come from the germline V gene. The CDR3 length is 13 residues. V was cut by 8 bases and J by 1 base, with 12 bases left in between. In nucleotides, the CDR3 is TGTGCCAGCGCCCGGACAGCTTCCTACGAGCAGTACTTC. As protein: CASARTASYEQYF.